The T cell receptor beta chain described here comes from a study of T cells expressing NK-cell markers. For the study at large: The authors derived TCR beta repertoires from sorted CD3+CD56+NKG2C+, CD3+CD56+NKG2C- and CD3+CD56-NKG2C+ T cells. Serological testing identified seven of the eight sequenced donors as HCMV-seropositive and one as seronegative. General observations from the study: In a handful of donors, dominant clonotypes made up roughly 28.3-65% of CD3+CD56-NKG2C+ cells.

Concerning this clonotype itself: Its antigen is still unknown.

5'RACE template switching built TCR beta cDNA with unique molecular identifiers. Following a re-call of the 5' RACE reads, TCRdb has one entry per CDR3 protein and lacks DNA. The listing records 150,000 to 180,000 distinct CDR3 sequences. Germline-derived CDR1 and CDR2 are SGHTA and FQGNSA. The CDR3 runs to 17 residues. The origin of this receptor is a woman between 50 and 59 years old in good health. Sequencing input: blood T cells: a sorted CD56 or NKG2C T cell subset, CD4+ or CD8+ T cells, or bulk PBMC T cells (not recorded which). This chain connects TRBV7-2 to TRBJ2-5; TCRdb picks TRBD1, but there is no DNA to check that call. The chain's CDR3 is CASSLVVQGPHQETQYF.